The present entry profiles one T cell receptor beta chain with its context. The target antigen is unknown. From germline, CDR1 is SGHRS and CDR2 YFSETQ. The CDR3 has 15 residues. Trimming took off 0 bases at V and 5 bases at J, with 12 bases between the two ends. Only in-frame clones appear in the TCRdb table, and some are missing; sequencing was by immunoSEQ multiplex PCR. The sample comprises more than 95,000 clones, over 70% of which are singletons, and more than 8% rests with the top ten. The data are from a study of T cell responses to AZD1222 COVID-19 vaccine. Study conclusions and caveats: Variant regions that are unmutated are reportedly the target of nearly half of spike-specific TCRs. Across spike, vaccine-associated CD4 TCRs were found, dominant at 160-218 and 743-854. Baseline seropositivity occurred in only 5 or 6 AZD1222 recipients.

This sample comprised peripheral blood, obtained on day 0 of AZD1222 vaccination. The chain joins TRBV5-1 to TRBJ1-5; a possible D gene is TRBD1 (6 bases). This clonotype was sampled from an adult in good health. The CDR3 DNA follows: TGCGCCAGCAGCTTGGGTAGTGGGGGCGATCAGCCCCAGCATTTT. Amino acids: CASSLGSGGDQPQHF.